These T cell receptor beta chains were read from a single sample in a study of T cell repertoires in cytomegalovirus infection. TCRdb passed the reads through MiXCR, listing each CDR3 protein once. The sample has around 350,000 distinct CDR3 sequences, 15% to 20% seen once. The sequencing input was PBMCs. These receptors all stem from a human donor in good health (CMV status not recorded). Some clones in this sample may be carry-over from other donors' samples. The CDR3 runs from the conserved cysteine through the conserved F or W. Each record gives: J gene, V gene, D gene, clone size, CDR3 DNA, CDR3 protein. The D gene is left open where the match is weak. Clone size is stated in some rows and not others, as once, few, many or a class when expanded.

J: TRBJ2-3; V: TRBV7-9; D: TRBD1; size: -; DNA: TGTGCCAGCAGCTTACGAATGGGACAGGGGGGTGCAGATACGCAGTATTTT; CDR3: CASSLRMGQGGADTQYF
J: TRBJ2-3; V: TRBV7-2; D: -; size: many; DNA: TGTGCCAGCAGCCAGTTGGGAGATACGCAGTATTTT; CDR3: CASSQLGDTQYF
J: TRBJ2-6; V: TRBV7-6; D: -; size: many; DNA: TGTGCCAGCAGCCGGAGCAATGGACTCAAGAGCTCTGGGGCCAACGTCCTGACTTTC; CDR3: CASSRSNGLKSSGANVLTF
J: TRBJ2-3; V: TRBV24-1; D: TRBD2; size: many; DNA: TGTGCCACCAGTGACTCCGATACTACTAGCGGGAGGACAGATACGCAGTATTTT; CDR3: CATSDSDTTSGRTDTQYF
J: TRBJ1-2; V: TRBV27; D: TRBD1; size: many; DNA: TGTGCCAGCAGTCTCGGGACAGGGGGTATTAACTATGGCTACACCTTC; CDR3: CASSLGTGGINYGYTF
J: TRBJ1-3; V: TRBV4-1; D: TRBD1; size: -; DNA: TGCGCCAGCAGCCAAGGGGGACAGGGGTACTCTGGAAACACCATATATTTT; CDR3: CASSQGGQGYSGNTIYF
J: TRBJ1-3; V: TRBV7-2; D: TRBD1; size: many; DNA: TGTGCCAGCAGCTTGCGACAGGGAGGAAACACCATATATTTT; CDR3: CASSLRQGGNTIYF
J: TRBJ2-7; V: TRBV7-8; D: -; size: few; DNA: TGTGCCAGCAGCTTAGCCACGGACAGCGAGCAGTACTTC; CDR3: CASSLATDSEQYF
J: TRBJ1-1; V: TRBV7-2; D: -; size: many; DNA: TGTGCCAGCAGCTGGACCGGGAACACTGAAGCTTTCTTT; CDR3: CASSWTGNTEAFF
J: TRBJ2-3; V: TRBV5-5; D: TRBD2; size: few; DNA: TGTGCCAGCAGCTTGATCTCTAGGACTAGGGGCGATACGCAGTATTTT; CDR3: CASSLISRTRGDTQYF
J: TRBJ2-2; V: TRBV7-6; D: TRBD1; size: many; DNA: TGTGCCAGCAGGACACCGGCACAGGGGTTAAAGTCGCGGACCGGGGAGCTGTTTTTT; CDR3: CASRTPAQGLKSRTGELFF
J: TRBJ1-1; V: TRBV6-2/TRBV6-3; D: TRBD1; size: many; DNA: TGTGCCAGCAGTTACGAGGTCCCAGGGGGGATCACTGAAGCTTTCTTT; CDR3: CASSYEVPGGITEAFF
J: TRBJ2-7; V: TRBV18; D: -; size: -; DNA: TGTGCCAGCTCACCACCCCTAGGTCTCTCCTACGAGCAGTACTTC; CDR3: CASSPPLGLSYEQYF
J: TRBJ2-3; V: TRBV5-3; D: -; size: -; DNA: TGTGCCAGCACCCCCCAGGCTAGCACAGATACGCAGTATTTT; CDR3: CASTPQASTDTQYF
J: TRBJ2-5; V: TRBV7-9; D: -; size: many; DNA: TGTGCCAGCAGTCCCCCGGCCAGGGAAGAGACCCAGTACTTC; CDR3: CASSPPAREETQYF
J: TRBJ2-7; V: TRBV2; D: -; size: few; DNA: TGTGCCAGCAGTGAAGGGCAGGCGGGTTCCTACGAGCAGTACTTC; CDR3: CASSEGQAGSYEQYF
J: TRBJ1-6; V: TRBV28; D: -; size: few; DNA: TGTGCCAGCCGCCCTTCCGAGGACCGGTATTCACCCCTCCACTTT; CDR3: CASRPSEDRYSPLHF
J: TRBJ2-5; V: TRBV20-1; D: -; size: few; DNA: TGCAGTGCTGGGGACCGGGGGACCCAGTACTTC; CDR3: CSAGDRGTQYF
J: TRBJ2-2; V: TRBV7-7; D: -; size: -; DNA: TGTGCCAGCAGCTTCGGCCGGGGGTTCGGGGAGCTGTTTTTT; CDR3: CASSFGRGFGELFF
J: TRBJ1-1; V: TRBV18; D: TRBD1; size: -; DNA: TGTGCCAGCTCACCACGGACAGGGGGCACTGAAGCTTTCTTT; CDR3: CASSPRTGGTEAFF
J: TRBJ2-7; V: TRBV18; D: -; size: -; DNA: TGTGCCAGCTCTCGGACAGCGGCCTACGAGCAGTACTTC; CDR3: CASSRTAAYEQYF
J: TRBJ2-1; V: TRBV6-2/TRBV6-3; D: TRBD2; size: -; DNA: TGTGCCAGCCTCGGACTAGCGGGAGCACTCTCCTACAATGAGCAGTTCTTC; CDR3: CASLGLAGALSYNEQFF
J: TRBJ1-5; V: TRBV29-1; D: -; size: -; DNA: TGCAGCGGCGACCGGGGGAAAAATCAGCCCCAGCATTTT; CDR3: CSGDRGKNQPQHF